The source of this T cell receptor beta chain is a study of shared clonotypes between healthy human individuals. The germline V and J ends were trimmed by 7 bases and 4 bases, with 14 bases remaining between them. There are 14 residues in the CDR3. CDR1 and CDR2 from the germline V gene are MNHNS and SASEGT. Points from the study as a whole: The small donor group covered limited genetic and exposure diversity.

Concerning this clone: Antigen specificity is unknown.

Only in-frame clones appear in the TCRdb table, and some are missing; sequencing was by immunoSEQ multiplex PCR. The table includes about 1.1 million clones, 75% to 85% detected once. This TCR derives from a young man in good health. Some clones in this sample may be carry-over from other donors' samples. V gene TRBV6-1 combines with J gene TRBJ2-1, with a possible D match to TRBD2 (5 bases). The sequencing sample was made of memory CD4+ T cells from PBMCs. Subset meaning: CD45RA-negative fraction. As DNA, the CDR3 is TGTGCCAGCACCTGGAGAACGGGATACAATGAGCAGTTCTTC. Encoded protein: CASTWRTGYNEQFF.